These 4 T cell receptor beta chains came from one sample sequenced in a study of T-cell memory formation after mild COVID-19. TCRdb reprocessed the 5' RACE reads with MiXCR, giving one entry per CDR3 protein. The sample lists about 360,000 distinct CDR3 sequences; around 15% were seen once. Source material: PBMCs or a T cell subset sorted from them (not recorded which). The receptor source for this set is a man between 18 and 29 years old who had mild COVID-19 (a few samples of this study predate the infection). Cell type and time point are not known.

The V and J genes are TRBV6-5 and TRBJ2-3; 8 bases fit TRBD2. Germline values: CDR1 MNHEY, CDR2 SVGAGI. The junction had 11 bases not matched to a gene; V was cut back by 6 bases and J by 3 bases. The CDR3 totals 16 residues. The chain's CDR3 is CASRGTRVAGTDTQYF. DNA of the CDR3: TGTGCCAGCAGGGGGACGAGGGTAGCGGGGACAGATACGCAGTATTTT.

The chain recombines TRBV19 with TRBJ1-6; D might be TRBD1 (5 bases). Trimming cost V 3 bases and J 7 bases, with 10 bases left between them. The CDR3 is 14 residues long. Germline V CDR1 and CDR2: LNHDA, SQIVND (reference sequence). CDR3 in DNA: TGTGCCAGTAGTATGGGGCAGAGCAATTCACCCCTCCACTTT. As protein: CASSMGQSNSPLHF.

This sequence joins TRBV29-1 and TRBJ1-1; a weak D match, TRBD1 (5 bases). The V and J ends lost 4 bases and 0 bases respectively, with 15 bases between them. The V gene's germline CDR1 is SQVTM and CDR2 ANQGSEA. The CDR3 length is 15 residues. The CDR3: CSVAGFDPMNTEAFF. In DNA form, the CDR3 reads TGCAGCGTTGCAGGGTTTGACCCCATGAACACTGAAGCTTTCTTT.

The rearrangement links TRBV5-1 to TRBJ2-5, with 9 bases that match TRBD1. The V gene end was trimmed by 1 base and the J gene end by 5 bases; junction bases not matched to a gene: 6. The CDR3 length is 15 residues. CDR1 SGHRS and CDR2 YFSETQ come from the germline V gene. This chain's CDR3 is CASSLTGTGLETQYF. The CDR3 coding sequence is TGCGCCAGCAGCTTGACCGGGACAGGGTTGGAGACCCAGTACTTC.